These 29 T cell receptor beta chains share one sample of origin, sequenced in a study of blood T cell repertoires in COVID-19. The assay was immunoSEQ multiplex PCR, and TCRdb's table has in-frame clones only and misses some. The sample lists hundreds of thousands of clones, around 89% occurring once. Sequencing used PBMCs or T cells enriched from blood (not recorded which). These receptors were collected from a man aged 25 to 40 who had recovered from COVID-19.

V usage is TRBV11-2 and J usage is TRBJ1-2, with a possible D match to TRBD1 (6 bases). The CDR3 spans 12 residues. Germline V CDR1 and CDR2: SGHAT, FQNNGV. V was clipped by 1 base and J by 6 bases, with 6 bases between them. The CDR3 region has the DNA TGTGCCAGCAGCTTAGGACAGGATGGCTACACCTTC. Encoded protein: CASSLGQDGYTF.

The chain uses TRBV11-2 and TRBJ2-3, with D uncertain. Between the trimmed V and J ends, which lost 3 bases and 7 bases, there was a span of 8 bases. Germline CDR1 reads SGHAT; CDR2 reads FQNNGV. This CDR3 is 12 amino acids long. In nucleotides, the CDR3 is TGTGCCAGCAGCTTGGTTACTTATACGCAGTATTTT. Translated, it gives CASSLVTYTQYF.

This chain connects TRBV6-5 to TRBJ2-3; 11 bases map to TRBD1. CDR1 is MNHEY, CDR2 SVGAGI, per germline. The CDR3 is 15 residues long. V was clipped by 9 bases and J by 2 bases; unmatched bases: 7. CDR3 sequence reads: CASTGTGGATDTQYF. The DNA for the CDR3 is TGTGCCAGTACCGGGACAGGGGGTGCCACAGATACGCAGTATTTT.

V is TRBV5-1 and J is TRBJ1-2, with a tentative D call TRBD1 (6 bases). The CDR3 consists of 16 residues. V lost 4 bases and J 3 bases, leaving 19 bases between the germline ends. Germline-derived CDR1 and CDR2 are SGHRS and YFSETQ. The CDR3 reads CASSPSILGGDYGYTF. The CDR3 DNA reads TGCGCCAGCAGCCCGAGCATTTTAGGGGGGGACTATGGCTACACCTTC.

This chain uses TRBV11-2 with TRBJ2-7, with 7 bases lining up with TRBD1. Germline V lookup: CDR1 SGHAT, CDR2 FQNNGV. V was pared by 7 bases and J by 4 bases, with 4 bases of the junction left unmatched. The CDR3 totals 12 residues. In nucleotides, the CDR3 is TGTGCCAGCACGTCGACAGGGTACGAGCAGTACTTC. Translating it yields CASTSTGYEQYF.

The chain joins TRBV7-9 to TRBJ2-3; 8 bases line up with TRBD2. Per germline, CDR1 SEHNR and CDR2 FQNEAQ (reference sequence). V was clipped by 3 bases and J by 6 bases; unmatched bases: 5. The CDR3 totals 14 residues. CDR3 amino acids: CASSFSGMVDTQYF. The CDR3 DNA reads as TGTGCCAGCAGCTTTAGCGGGATGGTGGATACGCAGTATTTT.

The V and J genes are TRBV5-1 and TRBJ2-7, with TRBD1 matching 7 bases. Germline values: CDR1 SGHRS, CDR2 YFSETQ. The V segment lost 4 bases and the J segment 3 bases; nucleotides outside the gene matches: 4. The CDR3 is 13 residues long. The CDR3 sequence: CASSVDRDYEQYF. DNA of the CDR3: TGCGCCAGCAGCGTCGACAGGGACTACGAGCAGTACTTC.

This clone came up a few times. V usage is TRBV3-1 (or the pseudogene TRBV3-2) and J usage is TRBJ2-7, with 11 positions matching TRBD1. CDR1 and CDR2 (germline): LGHDT, YNNKEL (reference sequence). Trimming took 4 bases from V and 3 from J; bases not matched to a gene: 5. The CDR3 is 15 amino acids. The CDR3, as DNA: TGTGCCAGCAGCCCTTGGACAGGGGGCAGCTACGAGCAGTACTTC. Its translation: CASSPWTGGSYEQYF.

This sequence joins TRBV28 and TRBJ2-7; TRBD1 matches at 9 bases. J lost 6 bases, V lost 7 bases, and 10 bases had no gene match. CDR1 is MDHEN and CDR2 is SYDVKM in the germline V gene. The CDR3 is made up of 14 amino acids. The CDR3 here is CASTSGTGSREQYF. CDR3 in DNA: TGTGCCAGCACCTCGGGGACAGGGTCCCGCGAGCAGTACTTC.

The rearrangement links TRBV10-1 to TRBJ2-7; D may be TRBD1 (5 bases). The CDR3 spans 13 residues. Germline V gene sequence: CDR1 WNHNN, CDR2 SYGVQD (reference sequence). The germline V and J ends were trimmed by 4 bases and 7 bases, with 14 bases remaining between them. The CDR3 sequence is CASSVGRASEQYF. The CDR3 DNA reads TGCGCCAGCAGTGTCGGCAGGGCGTCTGAGCAGTACTTC.

V gene TRBV9 combines with J gene TRBJ2-7, with TRBD2 matching over 9 bases. CDR3 length: 15 residues. CDR1 SGDLS and CDR2 YYNGEE come from the germline V gene. Losses at the gene ends were 2 bases for V and 5 bases for J; bases not matched to a gene: 8. The CDR3 coding sequence is TGTGCCAGCAGCGTTCAGGGACTAGCAGGGAACGAGCAGTACTTC. Encoded protein: CASSVQGLAGNEQYF.

The chain carries TRBV7-2 and TRBJ2-2, with D maybe TRBD2 (6 bases). The germline gives CDR1 SGHTA, CDR2 FQGNSA. The CDR3 length is 13 residues. V lost 8 bases and J 6 bases, leaving 13 bases between the germline ends. The CDR3 loop is CASSGRLAGELFF. CDR3 coding DNA: TGTGCCAGCTCCGGGAGATTGGCCGGGGAGCTGTTTTTT. The full variable domain, with the rest looked up from reference TRBV7-2 and TRBJ2-2, is GAGVSQSPSNKVTEKGKDVELRCDPISGHTALYWYRQSLGQGLEFLIYFQGNSAPDKSGLPSDRFSAERTGGSVSTLTIQRTQQEDSAVYLCASSGRLAGELFFGEGSRLTVL.

The chain has TRBV12-3 or TRBV12-4 and TRBJ2-1; weak D call: TRBD1 (6 bases). This CDR3 is 13 amino acids long. Trimming shortened V by 3 bases and J by 8 bases, and 11 bases separated the two germline ends. The CDR3 DNA is TGTGCCAGCAGTTTTCTACAGGGCTATGAGCAGTTCTTC. Its protein product is CASSFLQGYEQFF.

This clone has a handful of counts. The V call is TRBV2, the J call TRBJ1-1, with D possibly being TRBD1 (6 bases). The CDR3 loop spans 14 amino acids. The V end was cut by 7 bases, the J end by 4 bases, with 16 bases between. Germline V gene lookup returns CDR1 SNHLY and CDR2 FYNNEI. The CDR3 spells CASMPAGVGTEAFF. The CDR3 DNA is TGTGCCAGCATGCCCGCAGGGGTTGGCACTGAAGCTTTCTTT.

The rearrangement links TRBV10-3 to TRBJ1-1, with D perhaps TRBD1 (6 bases). The CDR3 covers 13 residues. V lost 5 bases and J lost 8, with 15 bases in between. Germline values: CDR1 ENHRY, CDR2 SYGVKD. Here the CDR3 reads CAISPREGVEAFF. DNA for the CDR3: TGTGCCATCAGTCCCAGGGAGGGGGTCGAAGCTTTCTTT.

The genes are TRBV6-5 and TRBJ2-7; a possible D gene is TRBD1 (6 bases). V gave up 0 bases and J gave up 1 base, with 10 bases separating them. The CDR3 totals 15 residues. The germline V gene encodes CDR1 MNHEY and CDR2 SVGAGI. CDR3 loop: CASSYSIQGSYEQYF. The CDR3 DNA reads TGTGCCAGCAGTTACTCGATCCAGGGGTCCTACGAGCAGTACTTC.

The gene calls are TRBV18 and TRBJ2-7, with 12 bases fitting TRBD1. Germline CDR1 and CDR2: KGHSH and LQKENI. The ends lost 4 bases at V and 5 bases at J; junction bases unmatched: 3. The CDR3 is 14 amino acids. CDR3 loop: CASSLGTGGDEQYF. The CDR3 DNA follows: TGTGCCAGCTCACTCGGGACAGGGGGCGACGAGCAGTACTTC.

The chain couples TRBV5-1 to TRBJ2-7, with TRBD1 matching 8 bases. The CDR3 is made up of 14 amino acids. Germline loops: CDR1 SGHRS, CDR2 YFSETQ. The trim removed 4 bases at V and 0 bases at J, leaving 3 bases unmatched. CDR3 coding DNA: TGCGCCAGCAGCGTGACAGGGGACTCCTACGAGCAGTACTTC. Amino acids: CASSVTGDSYEQYF.

The chain carries TRBV2 and TRBJ2-2, with TRBD2 matching over 9 bases. The junction had 9 bases not matched to a gene; V was cut back by 2 bases and J by 5 bases. This CDR3 region has 17 residues. Germline V CDR1 and CDR2: SNHLY, FYNNEI. This CDR3 reads CASSEQLSGRGTGELFF. The CDR3 DNA sequence: TGTGCCAGCAGTGAACAGCTTAGCGGGAGAGGAACCGGGGAGCTGTTTTTT.

The V call is TRBV5-6, the J call TRBJ1-5; no reliable D call. In germline, CDR1 is SGHDT, CDR2 YYEEEE. V gave up 0 bases and J gave up 4 bases, with 8 bases separating them. There are 14 residues in the CDR3. In DNA, the CDR3 is TGTGCCAGCAGCTTGGGGGCACCTAATCAGCCCCAGCATTTT. It encodes CASSLGAPNQPQHF.

V gene TRBV6-6 combines with J gene TRBJ2-7; perhaps TRBD2 as D (6 bases). The germline V and J ends were trimmed by 4 bases and 3 bases, with 16 bases remaining between them. Germline lookup yields CDR1 MNHNY and CDR2 SVGAGI (reference sequence). The CDR3 covers 15 residues. The CDR3 loop reads CASSLLGRGGYEQYF. CDR3 coding DNA: TGTGCCAGCAGTTTATTGGGACGGGGAGGCTACGAGCAGTACTTC.

The chain has TRBV30 and TRBJ1-6; 10 bases are a match to TRBD1. The CDR3 extends over 15 amino acids. The trim removed 0 bases at V and 7 bases at J, leaving 3 bases unmatched. Looked up from germline, CDR1 is GTSNPN and CDR2 is SVGIG (reference sequence). The DNA for the CDR3 is TGTGCCTGGAGTGTTCTGGGACAGGGGAATTCACCCCTCCACTTT. This codes for CAWSVLGQGNSPLHF. The full variable domain, in which reference TRBV30 and TRBJ1-6 provide the parts outside the CDR3, is SQTIHQWPATLVQPVGSPLSLECTVEGTSNPNLYWYRQAAGRGLQLLFYSVGIGQISSEVPQNLSASRPQDRQFILSSKKLLLSDSGFYLCAWSVLGQGNSPLHFGNGTRLTVT.

This chain uses TRBV5-1 with TRBJ2-2; 11 bases map to TRBD2. V shed 4 bases and J 9 bases; nucleotides not matched to a gene: 11. The CDR3 sequence is 16 residues long. Germline lookup yields CDR1 SGHRS and CDR2 YFSETQ. The CDR3 nucleotides read TGCGCCAGCAGCGTGTCTCCGGGACTAGCGGCATGGGAGCTGTTTTTT. Translated, it gives CASSVSPGLAAWELFF.

V and J are TRBV6-1 and TRBJ1-5; no definite D call. Germline V CDR1 and CDR2: MNHNS, SASEGT. The CDR3 covers 14 residues. The V end was cut by 2 bases, the J end by 1 base, with 6 bases between. The CDR3 DNA is TGTGCCAGCAGTGAATTCCTAAGCAATCAGCCCCAGCATTTT. It specifies CASSEFLSNQPQHF.

V is TRBV19 and J is TRBJ1-1; D remains unclear. The germline V gene encodes CDR1 LNHDA and CDR2 SQIVND (reference sequence). The CDR3 has 14 amino acids. V was clipped by 1 base and J by 1 base, with 7 bases between them. CDR3 protein: CASSIASANTEAFF. The CDR3 bases are TGTGCCAGTAGTATAGCCAGTGCGAACACTGAAGCTTTCTTT.

The chain has TRBV11-2 and TRBJ2-7; TRBD1 is a possible D gene (6 bases). The CDR3 covers 13 residues. Per the germline V gene, CDR1 is SGHAT and CDR2 is FQNNGV. V lost 4 bases and J lost 2, with 9 bases in between. The CDR3 here is CASSSGAAYEQYF. The CDR3 DNA sequence: TGTGCCAGCAGCTCAGGGGCAGCCTACGAGCAGTACTTC.

The chain joins TRBV6-5 to TRBJ1-6; 9 bases are shared with TRBD1. The CDR3 has 15 residues. The trim removed 7 bases at V and 6 bases at J, leaving 7 bases unmatched. The germline gives CDR1 MNHEY, CDR2 SVGAGI. The CDR3 here is CASIPRTGVNSPLHF. CDR3 coding DNA: TGTGCCAGCATTCCACGGACAGGGGTTAATTCACCCCTCCACTTT.

The genes are TRBV10-1 and TRBJ2-3; D may be TRBD1 (6 bases). CDR3 length: 15 residues. Germline V lookup: CDR1 WNHNN, CDR2 SYGVQD (reference sequence). V was trimmed by 3 bases and J by 6 bases, leaving 16 bases between them. This chain's CDR3 is CASSDFVGGRDTQYF. In nucleotides, the CDR3 is TGCGCCAGCAGTGACTTCGTAGGGGGACGGGATACGCAGTATTTT.

The V gene is TRBV24-1, the J gene TRBJ2-2, with 7 bases lining up with TRBD2. CDR3 length: 16 residues. The V and J ends lost 4 bases and 5 bases, in that order; junction bases with no gene match: 9. Germline V CDR1 and CDR2: KGHDR, SFDVKD. The DNA of the CDR3 is TGTGCCACCAGTGACTCGACTAGCCAACGAACCGGGGAGCTGTTTTTT. Translating it yields CATSDSTSQRTGELFF.